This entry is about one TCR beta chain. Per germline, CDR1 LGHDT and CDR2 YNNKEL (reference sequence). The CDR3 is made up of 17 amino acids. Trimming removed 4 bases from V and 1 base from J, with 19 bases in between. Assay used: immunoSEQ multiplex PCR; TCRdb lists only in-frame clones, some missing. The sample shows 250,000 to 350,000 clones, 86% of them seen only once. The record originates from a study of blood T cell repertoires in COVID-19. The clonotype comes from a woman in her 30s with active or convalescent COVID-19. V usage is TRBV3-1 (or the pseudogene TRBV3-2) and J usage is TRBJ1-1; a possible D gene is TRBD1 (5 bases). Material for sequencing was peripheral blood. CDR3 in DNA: TGTGCCAGCAGCCCAGCCCGAATGGGGAGGGGGAACACTGAAGCTTTCTTT. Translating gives CASSPARMGRGNTEAFF.